This TCR beta chain is drawn from a study of OX40 agonist ivuxolimab in advanced cancers. Study-level background: Eligibility rules accepted prior anti-PD-1, anti-PD-L1 or anti-CTLA-4 therapy, and around 38% had some.

Germline values: CDR1 MDHEN, CDR2 SYDVKM. The CDR3 loop spans 12 amino acids. The V gene lost 2 bases and the J gene lost 7 bases, with 6 bases spanning the gap. The table came from immunoSEQ multiplex PCR; TCRdb's copy has only in-frame clones and leaves some out. Among about 75,000 clones listed, roughly 87% were seen once. The investigators sampled blood at baseline, at cycle 4 day 1, and at cycle 7 day 1. With respect to this clone: Other DNA sequences in the same sample also yield this CDR3.

V gene TRBV28 combines with J gene TRBJ1-5; TRBD1 is a possible D gene (6 bases). This TCR came from an adult with an advanced solid tumor such as melanoma, head and neck, liver or kidney cancer. Sample: CD4+ or CD8+ T cells sorted from blood, taken in a trial of the OX40 agonist ivuxolimab. As DNA, the CDR3 is TGTGCCAGCAGTTTACAGGGGCAGCCCCAGCATTTT. As protein: CASSLQGQPQHF. Based on the CDR3 plus reference TRBV28 and TRBJ1-5, the full variable domain is DVKVTQSSRYLVKRTGEKVFLECVQDMDHENMFWYRQDPGLGLRLIYFSYDVKMKEKGDIPEGYSVSREKKERFSLILESASTNQTSMYLCASSLQGQPQHFGDGTRLSIL.